This TCR beta chain is from a study of beta chain features in type 1 diabetes. As every portion of the isolated RNA was reverse transcribed, the sequencing read expressed TCRB transcripts. Clones were read by immunoSEQ multiplex PCR, and TCRdb kept only the in-frame ones, dropping some. The sample consists of fewer than 350,000 clones, about 19% of them appearing once. The CDR3 spans 15 residues. With 3 bases removed from V and 2 bases from J, the gap between germline ends came to 12 bases. Germline assignment: CDR1 SGHVS and CDR2 FNYEAQ. The sample holds a few counts of this clone. Using CD45RO/CCR7/CD25/CD127/CD95/CD27, CD4+ naive, central memory, regulatory and stem cell-like memory cells were sorted.

Material: naive CD4+ T cells from blood. The receptor was derived from a woman between 18 and 29 years old in good health. J is TRBJ2-3 and V is TRBV7-6; D not certain. For the CDR3, the DNA is TGTGCCAGCAGCTTTTCCCCTACGATCACAGATACGCAGTATTTT. Its translation: CASSFSPTITDTQYF.